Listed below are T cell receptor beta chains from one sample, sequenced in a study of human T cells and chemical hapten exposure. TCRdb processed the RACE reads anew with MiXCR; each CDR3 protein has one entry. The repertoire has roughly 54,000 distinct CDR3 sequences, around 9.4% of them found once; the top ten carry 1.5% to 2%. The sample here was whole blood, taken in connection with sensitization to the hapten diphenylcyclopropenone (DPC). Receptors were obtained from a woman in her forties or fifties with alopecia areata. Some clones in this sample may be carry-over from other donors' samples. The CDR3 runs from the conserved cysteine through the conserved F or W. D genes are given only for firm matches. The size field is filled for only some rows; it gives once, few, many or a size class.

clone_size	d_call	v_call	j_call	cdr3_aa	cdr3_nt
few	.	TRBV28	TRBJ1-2	CASYSRLREGYTF	TGTGCCAGCTACAGTAGACTCCGCGAAGGCTACACCTTC
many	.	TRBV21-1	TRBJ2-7	CASSKDGARSGKTPVQYF	TGTGCCAGCAGCAAAGACGGGGCAAGGAGCGGGAAAACCCCCGTGCAGTACTTC
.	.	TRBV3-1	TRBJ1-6	CASSQDRVNSPLHF	TGTGCCAGCAGCCAAGACAGGGTTAATTCACCCCTCCACTTT
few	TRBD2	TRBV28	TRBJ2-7	CASSPSSGRGSYEQYF	TGTGCCAGCAGTCCCTCTAGCGGGAGAGGATCCTACGAGCAGTACTTC
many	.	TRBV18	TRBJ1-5	CASSQNGGSNQPQHF	TGTGCCAGCTCCCAAAATGGGGGGAGCAATCAGCCCCAGCATTTT
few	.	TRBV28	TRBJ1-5	CASSSPPWNQPQHF	TGTGCCAGCAGTTCCCCGCCTTGGAATCAGCCCCAGCATTTT
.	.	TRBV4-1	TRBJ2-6	CASSHPPDTERAGANVLTF	TGCGCCAGCAGCCATCCCCCGGACACAGAAAGGGCTGGGGCCAACGTCCTGACTTTC
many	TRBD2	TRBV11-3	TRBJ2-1	CASSPVAGSYNEQFF	TGTGCCAGCAGCCCAGTAGCGGGCTCCTACAATGAGCAGTTCTTC
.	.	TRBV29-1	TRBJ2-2	CSGADPRTGELFF	TGCAGCGGAGCGGACCCGAGGACCGGGGAGCTGTTTTTT
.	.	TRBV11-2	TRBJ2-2	CASRVILSDTGELFF	TGTGCCAGCAGGGTTATTCTCTCGGACACCGGGGAGCTGTTTTTT
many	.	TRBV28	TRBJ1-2	CASSLSGNYGYTF	TGTGCCAGCAGTTTATCGGGGAACTATGGCTACACCTTC
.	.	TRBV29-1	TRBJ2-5	CSVSTGMSLQETQYF	TGCAGCGTGTCTACAGGGATGAGCCTCCAAGAGACCCAGTACTTC
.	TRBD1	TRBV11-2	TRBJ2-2	CASSSTPGQGGTGELFF	TGTGCCAGCAGCTCCACGCCGGGACAGGGGGGAACCGGGGAGCTGTTTTTT
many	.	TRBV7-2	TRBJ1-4	CASSEGMSEKLFF	TGTGCCAGCAGCGAGGGGATGAGTGAAAAACTGTTTTTT
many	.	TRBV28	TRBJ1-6	CASKGPGNSPLHF	TGTGCCAGCAAGGGTCCCGGTAATTCACCCCTCCACTTT
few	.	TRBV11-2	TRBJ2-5	CASSFGSTAETQYF	TGTGCCAGCAGCTTCGGGTCCACCGCGGAGACCCAGTACTTC
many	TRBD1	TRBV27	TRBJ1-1	CASSLAHRGNTEAFF	TGTGCCAGCAGTTTAGCCCACAGGGGGAACACTGAAGCTTTCTTT
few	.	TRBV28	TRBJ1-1	CASSLPGWQAAFF	TGTGCCAGCAGTTTACCTGGGTGGCAGGCCGCTTTCTTT
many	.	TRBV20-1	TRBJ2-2	CSARDQGATGELFF	TGCAGTGCTAGAGATCAGGGCGCCACCGGGGAGCTGTTTTTT
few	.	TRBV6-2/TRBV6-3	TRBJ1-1	CASSYYQGWTEAFF	TGTGCCAGCAGTTATTACCAGGGATGGACTGAAGCTTTCTTT
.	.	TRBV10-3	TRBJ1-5	CAISEHPSNQPQHF	TGTGCCATCAGTGAACACCCGAGCAATCAGCCCCAGCATTTT
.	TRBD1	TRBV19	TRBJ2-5	CASSTGQGVTETQYF	TGTGCCAGTAGTACGGGACAGGGGGTAACGGAGACCCAGTACTTC
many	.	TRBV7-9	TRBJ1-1	CASSRRPGDEAFF	TGTGCCAGCAGCCGACGACCGGGGGATGAAGCTTTCTTT